This T cell receptor (beta chain) appears in the sequencing data of a study of blood T cell repertoires in COVID-19 (TCRdb year 2020). Regarding the study in general: Samples covering the acute and convalescent phases of COVID-19 were provided by collaborators in the United States, Italy and Spain. The prospective study material was composed of cDNA or gDNA derived from T cells, B-cell-depleted T cells, or PBMCs. Subjects who had been exposed to COVID-19, were actively infected with it, or had recovered from it provided the deeply sampled blood TCRbeta repertoires that made up the dataset. The repertoires were made available in a free public database intended to serve as a resource for research on the immune response to SARS-CoV-2. Samples were obtained from the ongoing ImmuneRACE study (first 160 participants) and from over a thousand subjects provided by 6 global collaborators. Nearly every sample came with metadata listing a de-identified subject ID, COVID-19 status, age in years and sex. Where HLA class I and class II types were available, the types were taken from metadata supplied by the sample provider, not from assay-based typing. Broad study findings and their caveats: Clinical and demographic metadata were provided uncurated, with the amount varying by source and participant.

Points on this clone: What antigen it recognizes has not been identified. No much larger clonotype is one base removed from it; base qualities were not supplied.

The germline V gene (reference sequence) provides CDR1 SGHNT and CDR2 YYREEE. The CDR3 has 15 amino acids, counting the end cysteine and phenylalanine. Left in the record is the CDR3 DNA by itself, 45 bases read in frame from the first base. V trim: 2 bases; J trim: 9 bases; unmatched bases: 6. TCRbeta CDR3 regions were amplified from genomic DNA by means of the immunoSEQ Assay, a bias-controlled multiplex PCR. In the authors' own workflow: Nucleated cell counts per sample were estimated from amplification of reference gene primers within the assay. Sequence reads were collapsed and filtered to measure the absolute abundance of every unique TCRbeta CDR3 rearrangement. For each sample, productive Simpson clonality was calculated by taking the square root of Simpson's diversity index across productive rearrangements. TCRdb re-hosts the immuneACCESS table, in-frame sequences only. Its copies lack some clones; in the studies checked, an unresolved V gene accounts for under half of them, and the cause for the rest is not known. That table supplies the V and J calls and clone size; D and trimming were determined from the DNA. Here the sample has fewer than 350,000 clones; approximately 90% occur a single time. The ten largest clones take up 3.9% of the sample.

One collaborating source in Seattle enrolled patients during active infection and followed them longitudinally through the course of disease. Collaborating institutions collected whole blood in K2EDTA tubes following their own protocols. Collaborator samples were shipped for TCRbeta analysis as frozen whole blood, isolated PBMCs, or DNA extracted from either sample type. This sequence was found in a woman in her sixties with COVID-19, enrolled during active disease. Sequencing was done on a sample of peripheral blood. Rearrangement joined TRBV5-4 to TRBJ1-6, with 9 bases matching TRBD1. The CDR3 corresponds to CASSLPGTGSSPLHF. At the DNA level, the sequence is TGTGCCAGCAGCTTACCCGGGACAGGGAGTTCACCCCTCCACTTT.